One and the same sample provided the 32 T cell receptor beta chains below, sequenced in a study of blood T cells in healthy people across ages. A sample-barcoded 5' primer and a J-beta primer mix were used in a second PCR of roughly 6 to 11 cycles. TCRdb re-called the 5' RACE reads with MiXCR, one entry per CDR3 protein. The sample lists roughly 1.9 million distinct CDR3 sequences, around 42% occurring once. The sequencing input was blood. These TCRs come from a human donor in good health.

V is TRBV20-1 and J is TRBJ1-2, with 7 bases identical to TRBD1. The germline V gene encodes CDR1 DFQATT and CDR2 SNEGSKA (reference sequence). This CDR3 is built from 13 residues. The V gene end was trimmed by 6 bases and the J gene end by 5 bases; junction bases not matched to a gene: 9. The CDR3 DNA reads as TGCAGTGCCCGACAGGGTACTAGTTATGGCTACACCTTC. This gives the protein CSARQGTSYGYTF.

The chain joins TRBV4-3 to TRBJ2-6; a weak D match, TRBD2 (6 bases). CDR1 LGHNA and CDR2 YSLEER come from the germline V gene. The V end lost 4 bases, the J end lost 2 bases, and 15 bases lay between the germline ends. CDR3 length: 17 amino acids. The CDR3 DNA reads TGCGCCAGCAGCCTAGGTGGAGGGGCCACTGGGGCCAACGTCCTGACTTTC. Translated, it gives CASSLGGGATGANVLTF.

In regard to this clonotype: One end of the junction fails to match germline, which may point to a read error. The chain joins TRBV28 to TRBJ2-1, with 9 bases fitting TRBD2. This CDR3 spans 16 amino acids. Germline V lookup: CDR1 MDHEN, CDR2 SYDVKM. In DNA, the CDR3 is TGTGCCAGCAGCTCCGGAACTAGCGGGTACTATAATGAGCAGTTATTC. Its translation: CASSSGTSGYYNEQLF.

This clonotype was detected a few times. The chain employs TRBV20-1 and TRBJ2-1; D possibly corresponds to TRBD2 (6 bases). V dropped 3 bases and J dropped 5 bases, with 14 bases sitting between them. CDR1 DFQATT and CDR2 SNEGSKA come from the germline V gene (reference sequence). The CDR3 loop spans 14 amino acids. The CDR3 DNA reads as TGCAGTGCTAGTCGCGGGGCCCAAGACAATGAGCAGTTCTTC. As protein: CSASRGAQDNEQFF.

This clonotype was seen a handful of times. V usage is TRBV27 and J usage is TRBJ2-7, with D perhaps being TRBD1 or TRBD2 (6 bases each). With 6 bases removed from V and 2 bases from J, the gap between germline ends came to 17 bases. Germline CDR1 MNHEY, CDR2 SMNVEV (reference sequence). The CDR3 is 15 amino acids. CDR3 protein: CASSLRGASPYEQYF. For the CDR3, the DNA is TGTGCCAGCAGCCTTAGGGGGGCTTCTCCCTACGAGCAGTACTTC.

The rearrangement links TRBV6-5 to TRBJ2-2; perhaps TRBD2 as D (5 bases). This CDR3 comprises 14 residues. The V gene lost 6 bases and the J gene lost 1 base, with 9 bases spanning the gap. Germline-derived CDR1 and CDR2 are MNHEY and SVGAGI. The CDR3 DNA reads as TGTGCCAGCAGATTAGCGAGGAACACCGGGGAGCTGTTTTTT. Its translation: CASRLARNTGELFF.

The rearrangement joins TRBV15 to TRBJ1-5; 9 nucleotides agree with TRBD1. Unmatched junction bases numbered 5, after V lost 3 bases and J lost 2 bases. The germline V gene has CDR1 LNHNV and CDR2 YYDKDF (reference sequence). This CDR3 is built from 16 residues. CDR3: CATSSWGQGGNQPQHF. CDR3 coding DNA: TGTGCCACCAGCAGTTGGGGACAGGGAGGCAATCAGCCCCAGCATTTT.

This clonotype has a handful of counts. V and J are TRBV18 and TRBJ1-2; D is unresolved. This CDR3 spans 16 amino acids. V lost 3 bases and J lost 4, with 18 bases in between. Germline lookup yields CDR1 KGHSH and CDR2 LQKENI. The CDR3 DNA follows: TGTGCCAGCTCACCCGGGCTCTCAGACGGATTCTATGGCTACACCTTC. The encoded protein is CASSPGLSDGFYGYTF.

The V gene is TRBV29-1, the J gene TRBJ1-2; TRBD1 agrees at 8 bases. This CDR3 has 15 amino acids. J gave up 1 base and V 5 bases, and 9 bases lay outside the gene matches. Per germline, CDR1 SQVTM and CDR2 ANQGSEA. The CDR3 nucleotides read TGCAGCGTTAAAAACAGGGACAGGAGTAACTATGGCTACACCTTC. Translating it yields CSVKNRDRSNYGYTF.

The chain couples TRBV29-1 to TRBJ1-2; TRBD1 is a possible D gene (5 bases). Germline V gene sequence: CDR1 SQVTM, CDR2 ANQGSEA. This CDR3 is built from 14 residues. Between the trimmed V and J ends, which lost 4 bases and 8 bases, there was a span of 20 bases. The CDR3 loop is CSVVPPRGAQGYTF. The DNA of the CDR3 is TGCAGCGTTGTGCCCCCCCGAGGGGCTCAAGGCTACACCTTC.

The chain recombines TRBV7-2 with TRBJ2-3; 10 bases fit TRBD2. In germline, CDR1 is SGHTA, CDR2 FQGNSA. The CDR3 totals 16 residues. The ends lost 8 bases at V and 0 bases at J; junction bases unmatched: 8. The CDR3 DNA is TGTGCCAGCGGACTAGCGGAAAACCCTAGCACAGATACGCAGTATTTT. Translation: CASGLAENPSTDTQYF.

The chain employs TRBV4-1 and TRBJ2-3, with D possibly matching TRBD2 (5 bases). V gave up 0 bases and J gave up 2 bases, with 12 bases separating them. Germline V lookup: CDR1 MGHRA, CDR2 YSYEKL. The CDR3 has 16 residues. CDR3 protein: CASSQEFGSDTDTQYF. CDR3 nucleotides: TGCGCCAGCAGCCAAGAGTTCGGTAGCGACACAGATACGCAGTATTTT.

As concerns this clonotype: Mismatch with germline at one junction end may stem from a read error. The V and J genes are TRBV7-2 and TRBJ2-1, with TRBD2 matching 12 bases. Germline V lookup: CDR1 SGHTA, CDR2 FQGNSA. The CDR3 has 17 amino acids. The CDR3 reads CANSKRPLAGGYNEQFF. The CDR3 DNA is TGTGCCAACAGCAAGAGACCCCTAGCGGGAGGGTACAATGAGCAGTTCTTC.

This clonotype showed up just a few times. The chain links TRBV5-1 to TRBJ1-4; no reliable D call. This CDR3 has 16 residues. The V and J ends lost 4 bases and 2 bases respectively, with 15 bases between them. CDR1 and CDR2 from the germline V gene are SGHRS and YFSETQ. The CDR3 reads CASSLVPRVTNEKLFF. The CDR3 nucleotides are TGCGCCAGCAGCCTCGTTCCCCGGGTCACTAATGAAAAACTGTTTTTT. Combining the CDR3 with reference TRBV5-1 and TRBJ1-4 gives the whole variable domain KAGVTQTPRYLIKTRGQQVTLSCSPISGHRSVSWYQQTPGQGLQFLFEYFSETQRNKGNFPGRFSGRQFSNSRSEMNVSTLELGDSALYLCASSLVPRVTNEKLFFGSGTQLSVL.

This clonotype was counted a few times. The chain has TRBV7-2 and TRBJ2-5; 10 nucleotides align to TRBD2. The CDR3 runs 17 residues. CDR1 SGHTA and CDR2 FQGNSA come from the germline V gene. V was pared by 1 base and J by 2 bases, with 7 bases of the junction left unmatched. Here the CDR3 reads CASSLGGLLAGQETQYF. The CDR3 DNA follows: TGTGCCAGCAGCTTAGGGGGGTTACTAGCGGGGCAAGAGACCCAGTACTTC.

This clonotype was recorded many times. The chain recombines TRBV20-1 with TRBJ2-3, with a tentative D call TRBD2 (7 bases). The CDR3 covers 15 residues. The germline V and J ends were trimmed by 3 bases and 0 bases, with 13 bases remaining between them. CDR1 and CDR2 from the germline V gene are DFQATT and SNEGSKA (reference sequence). The CDR3 loop is CSARGGTTSTDTQYF. As DNA, the CDR3 is TGCAGTGCTAGGGGGGGGACAACTAGCACAGATACGCAGTATTTT.

The rearrangement joins TRBV20-1 to TRBJ1-2; D possibly corresponds to TRBD1 (6 bases). There are 16 residues in the CDR3. CDR1 is DFQATT, CDR2 SNEGSKA, per germline (reference sequence). With 1 base removed from V and 1 base from J, the gap between germline ends came to 16 bases. The CDR3 bases are TGCAGTGCTAGAGTCACACCGGGACAACTTAACTATGGCTACACCTTC. This gives the protein CSARVTPGQLNYGYTF.

This clonotype was counted at least ten times. This chain joins TRBV11-1 and TRBJ2-4; tentatively, D is TRBD2 (7 bases). V gave up 3 bases and J gave up 6 bases, with 9 bases separating them. This CDR3 spans 13 amino acids. The germline gives CDR1 SGHAT, CDR2 FQDESV (reference sequence). Here the CDR3 reads CASSFRGGNIQYF. In DNA form, the CDR3 reads TGTGCCAGCAGCTTTAGGGGGGGAAACATTCAGTACTTC.

This clonotype was detected a few times. This chain links TRBV20-1 with TRBJ1-2; D is unresolved. This CDR3 contains 13 residues. CDR1 and CDR2 from the germline V gene are DFQATT and SNEGSKA (reference sequence). V was clipped by 4 bases and J by 0 bases, with 9 bases between them. DNA of the CDR3: TGCAGTGCTAACCCTGGGTCTAACTATGGCTACACCTTC. Translation gives CSANPGSNYGYTF.

The V gene is TRBV5-1, the J gene TRBJ2-7; a weak D match, TRBD2 (5 bases). Germline assignment: CDR1 SGHRS and CDR2 YFSETQ. This CDR3 is built from 14 residues. Trimming left V 1 base short and J 6 bases short, with 14 bases between. The CDR3 nucleotides are TGCGCCAGCAGCTTGTCGGAGGCCGGACGCGAGCAGTACTTC. Encoded protein: CASSLSEAGREQYF.

V gene TRBV28 combines with J gene TRBJ2-6, with 7 bases lining up with TRBD2. Trimming cost V 5 bases and J 0 bases; bases outside gene matches: 10. Germline V gene data show CDR1 as MDHEN and CDR2 as SYDVKM. CDR3 size: 18 residues. The CDR3 is CASSRPGEGSSGANVLTF. The CDR3 DNA sequence: TGTGCCAGCAGTCGCCCCGGGGAGGGATCCTCTGGGGCCAACGTCCTGACTTTC. The full variable domain, completed using reference TRBV28 and TRBJ2-6, is DVKVTQSSRYLVKRTGEKVFLECVQDMDHENMFWYRQDPGLGLRLIYFSYDVKMKEKGDIPEGYSVSREKKERFSLILESASTNQTSMYLCASSRPGEGSSGANVLTFGAGSRLTVL.

V gene TRBV7-2 combines with J gene TRBJ2-7; the match to TRBD1 covers 7 bases. This CDR3 contains 15 residues. Trimming cost V 5 bases and J 3 bases; bases outside gene matches: 10. Germline CDR1 SGHTA, CDR2 FQGNSA. The CDR3 sequence is CASSGSTGSRYEQYF. The CDR3 DNA reads as TGTGCCAGCAGCGGCTCGACAGGGTCGCGCTACGAGCAGTACTTC.

This clonotype was found once. V and J are TRBV7-8 and TRBJ2-7, with D perhaps TRBD2 (5 bases). Germline lookup yields CDR1 SGHVS and CDR2 FQNEAQ. Trimming pared 5 bases from V and 6 bases from J, leaving 17 bases between. This CDR3 has 14 residues. Here the CDR3 DNA reads TGTGCCAGCAGCGGATCTGGTGGGGAGCGCGAGCAGTACTTC. Translating it yields CASSGSGGEREQYF.

The V call is TRBV5-1, the J call TRBJ1-2; D uncertain. The germline V gene has CDR1 SGHRS and CDR2 YFSETQ. With 0 bases removed from V and 4 bases from J, the gap between germline ends came to 7 bases. The CDR3 covers 13 residues. The CDR3 is CASSLDEIYGYTF. CDR3 nucleotides: TGCGCCAGCAGCTTGGACGAAATCTATGGCTACACCTTC.

Only a few counts were recorded for this clonotype. The gene calls are TRBV6-1 and TRBJ2-1; TRBD2 agrees at 8 bases. The CDR3 has 18 amino acids. V dropped 6 bases and J dropped 2; count of bases not matched to a gene: 15. The germline V gene has CDR1 MNHNS and CDR2 SASEGT. The CDR3 region is CASSLSPPGLGAYNEQFF. The CDR3 bases are TGTGCCAGCAGCCTATCCCCTCCGGGACTAGGAGCCTACAATGAGCAGTTCTTC.

The chain uses TRBV29-1 and TRBJ2-4, with D perhaps TRBD1 or TRBD2 (8 bases each). The tail of the sequence fits TRBJ2-7 better, so the J call may be wrong. CDR1 and CDR2 (germline): SQVTM, ANQGSEA. The CDR3 totals 15 residues. CDR3 sequence reads: CSVAGGQGAPYEQYF. The CDR3 DNA reads as TGCAGCGTTGCGGGGGGGCAGGGGGCCCCCTACGAGCAGTACTTC.

A remark on this clonotype: Mismatch with germline at one junction end may stem from a read error. The rearrangement uses TRBV5-1 and TRBJ2-1, with TRBD2 matching over 9 bases. This CDR3 contains 17 residues. Germline lookup yields CDR1 SGHRS and CDR2 YFSETQ. The CDR3 protein is CASSLGGAGGLYNEQFF. The DNA of the CDR3 is TGTGCCAGCAGCTTGGGGGGAGCGGGGGGCCTATACAATGAGCAGTTCTTC.

Only a few counts were recorded for this clonotype. The chain carries TRBV20-1 and TRBJ2-7; TRBD2 matches 8 bases. The CDR3 spans 14 residues. Germline V gene data show CDR1 as DFQATT and CDR2 as SNEGSKA (reference sequence). With 7 bases clipped from V and 4 bases from J, the junction kept 12 bases outside the gene matches. Here the CDR3 DNA reads TGCAGTGTTAAGCTAGCGGGCCCTCGGTACGAGCAGTACTTC. It codes for CSVKLAGPRYEQYF.

This clonotype turned up a few times. An end of the junction differs from the germline gene, which may be a read error. The chain is built from TRBV7-6 and TRBJ1-2, with TRBD1 matching over 9 bases. This CDR3 is 14 amino acids long. Germline CDR1 is SGHVS and CDR2 is FNYEAQ. Here the CDR3 reads CTSSLNTGGFGYTF. DNA for the CDR3: TGTACCAGCAGCTTGAATACAGGGGGCTTTGGCTACACCTTC.

The chain has TRBV7-2 and TRBJ2-2, with a tentative D call TRBD2 (7 bases). The V gene lost 4 bases and the J gene lost 3 bases, with 12 bases spanning the gap. CDR1 and CDR2 from the germline V gene are SGHTA and FQGNSA. This CDR3 is 15 amino acids long. The CDR3 nucleotides are TGTGCCAGCAGCTCTCGGGGGGCTTACACCGGGGAGCTGTTTTTT. This encodes CASSSRGAYTGELFF.

The chain uses TRBV12-3 or TRBV12-4 and TRBJ2-3, with unresolved D. This CDR3 comprises 14 residues. The germline V and J ends were trimmed by 5 bases and 2 bases, with 11 bases remaining between them. CDR3 sequence reads: CASSPTTLTDTQYF. The CDR3 bases are TGTGCCAGCAGTCCTACGACCCTCACAGATACGCAGTATTTT.

The chain joins TRBV7-9 to TRBJ1-4; a weak D match, TRBD1 (5 bases). Germline V gene sequence: CDR1 SEHNR, CDR2 FQNEAQ (reference sequence). The CDR3 contains 14 residues. The V end lost 2 bases, the J end lost 13 bases, and 17 bases lay between the germline ends. The CDR3 sequence is CASSLQGVGSRLFF. The CDR3 DNA sequence: TGTGCCAGCAGCTTACAGGGTGTAGGCAGTCGACTGTTTTTT.